This T cell receptor (beta chain) was found in a study of blood T cell repertoires in COVID-19 (TCRdb year 2020). Context from the whole study: For ImmuneRACE Cohort 3, a participant was defined as recovered based on two consecutive negative NP/OP PCR tests, clearance by a healthcare professional, or resolution of symptoms. Collaborator samples came from the United States, Italy and Spain and covered acute and convalescent phases of COVID-19. The prospective study material was composed of cDNA or gDNA derived from T cells, B-cell-depleted T cells, or PBMCs. Subjects who had been exposed to COVID-19, were actively infected with it, or had recovered from it provided the deeply sampled blood TCRbeta repertoires that made up the dataset. The repertoires were made available in a free public database intended to serve as a resource for research on the immune response to SARS-CoV-2. The samples were drawn from the first 160 participants of the ongoing ImmuneRACE study and from about 1,200 subjects provided by 6 global collaborators. Nearly every sample came with metadata listing a de-identified subject ID, COVID-19 status, age in years and sex. Where available, HLA class I and class II types were obtained from metadata supplied by the sample provider rather than from assay-based typing. What the work shows at the level of the full study, not this receptor alone: How much clinical and demographic metadata was included differed by source and by participant, and the metadata was provided uncurated.

This clone was counted once. The clone's antigen remains unknown. Per-nucleotide qualities are absent, and no much larger clonotype sits a single base away. Trimming leaves V shorter by 1 base and J shorter by 0 bases, with the junction holding 6 bases beyond the gene matches. CDR1 and CDR2, per the germline V gene, are SGHDT and YYEEEE. Spanning cysteine to phenylalanine, the CDR3 consists of 16 amino acids. Only the CDR3 DNA is retained, 48 bases long and in frame from the first base. TCRbeta CDR3 regions were amplified from genomic DNA using the immunoSEQ Assay, a bias-controlled multiplex PCR. The authors processed their data as follows. The number of nucleated cells in each sample was estimated by amplification of reference gene primers within the assay. To quantify the absolute abundance of each unique TCRbeta CDR3 rearrangement, sequence reads were collapsed and filtered. Productive Simpson clonality was computed per sample as the square root of Simpson's diversity index over productive rearrangements. The source is immuneACCESS, and TCRdb retained only in-frame sequences with V and J called. Part of the clones is not carried over; for the studies checked, unresolved V genes explain less than half of this, and the remainder is unexplained. Clone size and the V and J calls come from that table; the DNA yielded D and trimming. The sample data list 250,000 to 300,000 clones, and about 88% of these were observed just once. Together, the top ten hold approximately 2% of the sample.

Participants in the prospective study were aged roughly 18 to 100 years, lived in more than 20 United States geographic areas, and enrolled through a virtual design. In the prospective study, participants were assigned to cohorts based on the clinical history participants reported in a screening survey and a study questionnaire. In the prospective study, whole blood, serum and a nasopharyngeal or oropharyngeal swab were collected from each participant by mobile phlebotomists. Over an approximately 2-month period, participants in the prospective study had the option of providing additional blood draws and questionnaires. Blood samples from the prospective study were shipped frozen or at room temperature prior to DNA extraction.

This TCR came from a woman aged 60 to 75 in a cohort exposed to, infected with or recovered from COVID-19 (not recorded which). The rearrangement joined TRBV5-6 to TRBJ2-7; TRBD2 matches 8 bases in the middle. Sequenced: PBMCs or T cells enriched from blood (not recorded which). The nucleotide sequence reads TGTGCCAGCAGCTTGAGGCGGGGGGAAACCTCCTACGAGCAGTACTTC. It translates to CASSLRRGETSYEQYF.